The 26 T cell receptor beta chains listed next were all sequenced from one sample in a study of cytomegalovirus exposure and HLA in healthy donors. The primer mix had 60 Vbeta and 13 Jbeta primers. The data were produced by immunoSEQ multiplex PCR, yet TCRdb's version contains in-frame clones alone and is incomplete. The sample holds 150,000 or so clones, 64% seen once. Sequencing was performed on PBMCs. The receptor set was obtained from a woman aged 30 to 39 in good health and CMV-seropositive.

This clone was detected only once. The chain couples TRBV28 to TRBJ1-2; perhaps TRBD1 as D (5 bases). The CDR3 sequence is 12 residues long. In germline, CDR1 is MDHEN, CDR2 SYDVKM. V was cut by 3 bases and J by 8 bases, with 10 bases left in between. CDR3 amino acids: CASSFAGVGYTF. The CDR3 bases are TGTGCCAGCAGTTTCGCGGGGGTCGGCTACACCTTC.

A few counts support this clone. The rearrangement links TRBV11-2 to TRBJ2-7; D might be TRBD2 (5 bases). The germline V gene encodes CDR1 SGHAT and CDR2 FQNNGV. V lost 3 bases and J lost 2, with 11 bases in between. The CDR3 spans 14 residues. The CDR3 DNA reads as TGTGCCAGCAGCTTTGGTGACGGGACCTACGAGCAGTACTTC. The encoded protein is CASSFGDGTYEQYF.

The V call is TRBV28, the J call TRBJ1-3; a weak D match, TRBD1 (5 bases). Deletions cut 7 bases from V and 2 bases from J, with 15 bases between. This CDR3 is 15 amino acids long. The germline V gene has CDR1 MDHEN and CDR2 SYDVKM. The CDR3 here is CASTPAGEPGNTIYF. CDR3 bases: TGTGCCAGCACTCCGGCGGGGGAACCTGGAAACACCATATATTTT.

This clone has only a few counts. V and J are TRBV4-1 and TRBJ2-7; TRBD2 agrees at 7 bases. The CDR3 has 15 residues. The germline gives CDR1 MGHRA, CDR2 YSYEKL. Germline trimming cut 4 bases from V and 6 bases from J; bases unmatched to any gene: 12. Here the CDR3 reads CASSLFPSGVVEQYF. CDR3 nucleotides: TGCGCCAGCAGCCTCTTTCCTAGCGGAGTGGTCGAGCAGTACTTC.

V usage is TRBV11-2 and J usage is TRBJ2-7, with D maybe TRBD2 (6 bases). Germline-derived CDR1 and CDR2 are SGHAT and FQNNGV. The CDR3 contains 15 residues. Trimming took off 5 bases at V and 3 bases at J, with 17 bases between the two ends. CDR3 protein: CASSRVRGGHYEQYF. For the CDR3, the DNA is TGTGCCAGCAGCCGCGTTCGAGGAGGGCACTACGAGCAGTACTTC.

V usage is TRBV18 and J usage is TRBJ2-1, with TRBD2 matching 7 bases. Looked up from germline, CDR1 is KGHSH and CDR2 is LQKENI. The CDR3 is made up of 13 amino acids. With V trimmed by 5 bases and J by 8 bases, 6 bases remained unmatched. CDR3 loop: CASSGAGNYEQFF. The CDR3 bases are TGTGCCAGCTCAGGAGCGGGGAACTATGAGCAGTTCTTC. Filled out from reference TRBV18 and TRBJ2-1, the complete variable domain reads NAGVMQNPRHLVRRRGQEARLRCSPMKGHSHVYWYRQLPEEGLKFMVYLQKENIIDESGMPKERFSAEFPKEGPSILRIQQVVRGDSAAYFCASSGAGNYEQFFGPGTRLTVL.

The table lists this clone with a count of one. The V call is TRBV10-1, the J call TRBJ1-6; D might be TRBD1 (5 bases). CDR1 and CDR2 (germline): WNHNN, SYGVQD (reference sequence). V was trimmed by 6 bases and J by 5 bases, leaving 8 bases between them. The CDR3 totals 13 residues. The CDR3 spells CASSPTDNSPLHF. CDR3 bases: TGCGCCAGCAGCCCGACAGATAATTCACCCCTCCACTTT.

This chain connects TRBV29-1 to TRBJ1-1; D unresolved. Germline V gene lookup returns CDR1 SQVTM and CDR2 ANQGSEA. V lost 8 bases and J lost 0, with 13 bases in between. CDR3 length equals 13 residues. The CDR3 DNA reads as TGCAGCAGCAAAAGAGCGGTGAACACTGAAGCTTTCTTT. Its protein product is CSSKRAVNTEAFF.

This clone was seen a handful of times. The chain combines TRBV2 with TRBJ1-6; perhaps TRBD1 as D (5 bases). CDR1 SNHLY and CDR2 FYNNEI come from the germline V gene. V lost 3 bases to trimming and J lost 1 base, with 10 bases between them. The CDR3 is 16 amino acids. This CDR3 is CASSDPGASYNSPLHF. CDR3 DNA: TGTGCCAGCAGTGATCCTGGGGCGTCCTATAATTCACCCCTCCACTTT.

The chain employs TRBV27 and TRBJ1-1; 7 bases agree with TRBD1. The CDR3 spans 15 residues. The germline V gene has CDR1 MNHEY and CDR2 SMNVEV (reference sequence). V lost 5 bases to trimming and J lost 0 bases; unmatched junction nucleotides: 6. The CDR3 DNA sequence: TGTGCCAGCAGTCCTCGGACAGGACTGAACACTGAAGCTTTCTTT. This sequence encodes CASSPRTGLNTEAFF.

J is TRBJ1-2 and V is TRBV2, with TRBD1 matching over 7 bases. There are 14 residues in the CDR3. CDR1 SNHLY and CDR2 FYNNEI come from the germline V gene. The ends lost 6 bases at V and 1 base at J; junction bases unmatched: 5. The CDR3: CASRWTGDNYGYTF. Here the CDR3 DNA reads TGTGCCAGCAGGTGGACAGGAGATAACTATGGCTACACCTTC.

This clone has just one count. This chain joins TRBV27 and TRBJ1-6; 8 bases match TRBD1. The V and J ends lost 7 bases and 7 bases, in that order; junction bases with no gene match: 9. This CDR3 has 15 amino acids. Germline-derived CDR1 and CDR2 are MNHEY and SMNVEV (reference sequence). The chain's CDR3 is CASTTSTGGNSPLHF. The CDR3 coding sequence is TGTGCCAGCACGACCAGTACAGGGGGAAATTCACCCCTCCACTTT.

V and J are TRBV4-2 and TRBJ1-5; D is undetermined. Trimming removed 4 bases from V and 0 bases from J, with 7 bases in between. Germline loops: CDR1 LGHNA, CDR2 YNFKEQ. The CDR3 is made up of 14 amino acids. This chain's CDR3 is CASSLSVSNQPQHF. The CDR3 DNA sequence: TGTGCCAGCAGCCTTAGCGTTAGCAATCAGCCCCAGCATTTT.

The chain couples TRBV5-1 to TRBJ1-2; tentative D call: TRBD1 (6 bases). The CDR3 is 11 residues long. The germline V and J ends were trimmed by 4 bases and 9 bases, with 10 bases remaining between them. In germline, CDR1 is SGHRS, CDR2 YFSETQ. The CDR3 DNA sequence: TGCGCCAGCAGCCAGGGGATGAGCTACACCTTC. This gives the protein CASSQGMSYTF.

The chain has TRBV21-1 and TRBJ2-7; no DNA check was done on the table's D call, TRBD2. TRBV21-1 is an annotated pseudogene. CDR3 length equals 15 residues. The chain's CDR3 is CASSKPLETSYEQYF. The CDR3 nucleotides read TGTGCCAGCAGCAAACCACTAGAAACCTCCTACGAGCAGTACTTC.

As concerns this clone: Mismatch with germline at one junction end may stem from a read error. V and J are TRBV7-7 and TRBJ2-1, with D possibly being TRBD1 (5 bases). Germline lookup yields CDR1 SSHAT and CDR2 FNYEAQ (reference sequence). There are 13 residues in the CDR3. The CDR3 is CASSFDSYNEQFF. CDR3 nucleotide sequence: TGTGCTAGCAGCTTCGACAGTTACAATGAGCAGTTCTTC. The full variable domain, its missing parts supplied by reference TRBV7-7 and TRBJ2-1, is GAGVSQSPRYKVTKRGQDVTLRCDPISSHATLYWYQQALGQGPEFLTYFNYEAQPDKSGLPSDRFSAERPEGSISTLTIQRTEQRDSAMYRCASSFDSYNEQFFGPGTRLTVL.

CDR3 sequence: CASSHGGRSYEQYF. The DNA of the CDR3 is TGCGCCAGCAGCCATGGCGGGCGGTCCTACGAGCAGTACTTC. This rearrangement joins TRBV4-1 to TRBJ2-7; D is perhaps TRBD2 (5 bases). The V and J ends lost 3 bases and 1 base respectively, with 10 bases between them. There are 14 residues in the CDR3. From germline, CDR1 is MGHRA and CDR2 YSYEKL.

This chain links TRBV6-5 with TRBJ2-5; no clear D gene. With 5 bases removed from V and 5 bases from J, the gap between germline ends came to 9 bases. The CDR3 runs to 12 residues. CDR1 and CDR2 (germline): MNHEY, SVGAGI. The CDR3: CASSRLGETQYF. CDR3 nucleotide sequence: TGTGCCAGCAGTCGACTTGGGGAGACCCAGTACTTC.

The chain links TRBV18 to TRBJ1-5; TRBD1 is a possible D gene (6 bases). CDR3 size: 15 residues. V lost 4 bases to trimming and J lost 3 bases, with 13 bases between them. CDR1 is KGHSH and CDR2 is LQKENI in the germline V gene. The CDR3 loop is CASSLFGTPNQPQHF. The DNA of the CDR3 is TGTGCCAGCTCACTTTTCGGGACACCCAATCAGCCCCAGCATTTT.

This clone has more than one count but fewer than ten. The chain links TRBV10-1 to TRBJ2-3; D may be TRBD2 (8 bases). Trimming stripped 3 bases from V and 4 bases from J, with 20 bases between. The CDR3 covers 17 residues. The germline gives CDR1 WNHNN, CDR2 SYGVQD (reference sequence). The CDR3 DNA reads as TGCGCCAGCAGTGACTACAGGGGACTAGGCAGCGCAGATACGCAGTATTTT. Its protein product is CASSDYRGLGSADTQYF.

V gene TRBV4-1 combines with J gene TRBJ1-5; D is unresolved. The germline V gene has CDR1 MGHRA and CDR2 YSYEKL. The CDR3 sequence is 13 residues long. Trimming took 3 bases from V and 3 from J, leaving 6 bases between them. CDR3 DNA sequence: TGCGCCAGCAGCCAGGACTTCAATCAGCCCCAGCATTTT. It encodes CASSQDFNQPQHF.

This clone was seen a single time. As DNA, the CDR3 is TGTGCCAGCAGCTTTAGCGGGGGGGTCTACGAGCAGTACTTC. This encodes CASSFSGGVYEQYF. The chain uses TRBV11-2 and TRBJ2-7, with 11 bases fitting TRBD2. The CDR3 sequence is 14 residues long. Germline V gene lookup returns CDR1 SGHAT and CDR2 FQNNGV. The ends lost 3 bases at V and 3 bases at J; junction bases unmatched: 1.

V gene TRBV13 combines with J gene TRBJ2-2, with 12 bases lining up with TRBD1. Germline CDR1 and CDR2: PRHDT and FYEKMQ (reference sequence). The V segment lost 1 base and the J segment 2 bases; nucleotides outside the gene matches: 5. This CDR3 has 18 residues. The CDR3 protein is CASSLAYGTGGNTGELFF. The CDR3 nucleotides read TGTGCCAGCAGCTTAGCTTACGGGACAGGGGGCAACACCGGGGAGCTGTTTTTT.

The V gene is TRBV10-3, the J gene TRBJ2-6; 10 bases match TRBD1. Germline V gene data show CDR1 as ENHRY and CDR2 as SYGVKD. With V trimmed by 4 bases and J by 0 bases, 18 bases remained unmatched. The CDR3 is made up of 22 amino acids. The CDR3 is CAISVVWGQGFLNISGANVLTF. CDR3 nucleotide sequence: TGTGCCATCAGTGTTGTGTGGGGACAGGGGTTTCTTAATATCTCTGGGGCCAACGTCCTGACTTTC.

On this clone: Other DNA sequences of this sample code for an identical CDR3. The rearrangement uses TRBV29-1 and TRBJ2-7; D gene uncertain. The CDR3 is 12 amino acids. Germline assignment: CDR1 SQVTM and CDR2 ANQGSEA. V lost 3 bases, J lost 2 bases, and 8 bases lay in between. The CDR3: CSVEESAYEQYF. The CDR3 DNA sequence: TGCAGCGTTGAGGAGTCTGCCTACGAGCAGTACTTC.

The gene calls are TRBV7-9 and TRBJ1-2, with 12 nucleotides matching TRBD1. CDR1 SEHNR and CDR2 FQNEAQ come from the germline V gene (reference sequence). The CDR3 loop spans 16 amino acids. J was trimmed by 10 bases and V by 4 bases; bases with no gene match: 13. The DNA for the CDR3 is TGTGCCAGCAGCTCTGGGGGGGGACAGGGGGCATTGGACTACACCTTC. This gives the protein CASSSGGGQGALDYTF. Complete variable domain (other parts from reference TRBV7-9 and TRBJ1-2): DTGVSQNPRHKITKRGQNVTFRCDPISEHNRLYWYRQTLGQGPEFLTYFQNEAQLEKSRLLSDRFSAERPKGSFSTLEIQRTEQGDSAMYLCASSSGGGQGALDYTFGSGTRLTVV.